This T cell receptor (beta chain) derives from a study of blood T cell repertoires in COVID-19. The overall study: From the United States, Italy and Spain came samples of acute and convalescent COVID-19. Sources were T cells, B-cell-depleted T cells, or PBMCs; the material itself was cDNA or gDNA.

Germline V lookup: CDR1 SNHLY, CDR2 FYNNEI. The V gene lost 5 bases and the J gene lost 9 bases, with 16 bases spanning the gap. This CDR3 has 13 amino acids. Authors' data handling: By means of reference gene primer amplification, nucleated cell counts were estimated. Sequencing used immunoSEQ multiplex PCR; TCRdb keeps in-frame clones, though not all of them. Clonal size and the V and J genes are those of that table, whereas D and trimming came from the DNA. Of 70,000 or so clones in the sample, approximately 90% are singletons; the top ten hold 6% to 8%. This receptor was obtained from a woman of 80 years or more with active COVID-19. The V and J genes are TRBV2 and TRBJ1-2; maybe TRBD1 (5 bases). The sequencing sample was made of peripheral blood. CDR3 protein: CASSRRDLSSYTF. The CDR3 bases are TGTGCCAGCAGTAGAAGGGACTTAAGCAGCTACACCTTC.